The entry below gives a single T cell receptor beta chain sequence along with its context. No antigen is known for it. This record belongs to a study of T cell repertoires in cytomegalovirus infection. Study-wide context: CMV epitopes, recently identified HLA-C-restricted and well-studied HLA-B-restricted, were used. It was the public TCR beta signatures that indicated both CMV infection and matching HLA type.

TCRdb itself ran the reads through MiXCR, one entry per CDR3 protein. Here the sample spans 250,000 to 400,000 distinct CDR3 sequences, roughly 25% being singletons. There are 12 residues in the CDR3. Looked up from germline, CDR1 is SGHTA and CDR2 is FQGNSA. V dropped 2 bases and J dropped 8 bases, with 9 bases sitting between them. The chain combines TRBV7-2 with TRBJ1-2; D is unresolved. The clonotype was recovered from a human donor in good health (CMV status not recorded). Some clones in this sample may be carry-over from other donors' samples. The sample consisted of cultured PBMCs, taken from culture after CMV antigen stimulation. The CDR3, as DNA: TGTGCCAGCAGCTTATACATGGGGGGCTACACCTTC. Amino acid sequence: CASSLYMGGYTF.